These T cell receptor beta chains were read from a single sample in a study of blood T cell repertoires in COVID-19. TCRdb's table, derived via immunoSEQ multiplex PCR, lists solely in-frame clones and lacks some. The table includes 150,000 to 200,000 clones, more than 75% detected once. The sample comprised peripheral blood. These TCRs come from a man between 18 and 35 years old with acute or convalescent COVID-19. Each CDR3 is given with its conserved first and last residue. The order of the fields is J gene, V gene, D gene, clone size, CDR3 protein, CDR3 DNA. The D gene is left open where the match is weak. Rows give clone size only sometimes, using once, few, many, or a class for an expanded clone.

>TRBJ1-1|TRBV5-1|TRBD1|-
CASSFNRGTEAFF
TGCGCCAGCAGCTTTAACAGGGGAACTGAAGCTTTCTTT
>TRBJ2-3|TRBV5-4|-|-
CASSLDRDSTDTQYF
TGTGCCAGCAGCTTGGACAGGGACAGCACAGATACGCAGTATTTT
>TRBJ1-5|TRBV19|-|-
CASSRTGLDSNQPQHF
TGTGCCAGTAGCCGTACAGGGTTAGATAGCAATCAGCCCCAGCATTTT
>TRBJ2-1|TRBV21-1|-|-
CASSKVPGGGDSLYNEQFF
TGTGCCAGCAGCAAAGTACCCGGGGGGGGAGACAGCCTATACAATGAGCAGTTCTTC
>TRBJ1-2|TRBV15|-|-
CATSMQGRTPNYGYTF
TGTGCCACCAGCATGCAGGGGCGGACTCCTAACTATGGCTACACCTTC
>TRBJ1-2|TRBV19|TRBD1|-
CASEDRDSYGYTF
TGTGCCAGCGAGGACAGGGATAGCTATGGCTACACCTTC
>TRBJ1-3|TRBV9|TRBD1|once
CASSVGGGAGGSGNTIYF
TGTGCCAGCAGCGTAGGTGGAGGGGCAGGGGGCTCTGGAAACACCATATATTTT
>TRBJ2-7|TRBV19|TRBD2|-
CASSINGANRGGLYEQYF
TGTGCCAGTAGTATTAATGGTGCGAACCGCGGGGGGCTCTACGAGCAGTACTTC
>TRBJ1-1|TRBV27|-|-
CASSQGNTEAFF
TGTGCCAGCAGTCAGGGGAACACTGAAGCTTTCTTT
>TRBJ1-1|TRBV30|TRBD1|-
CAWSDRGGEAFF
TGTGCCTGGAGTGACAGGGGGGGTGAAGCTTTCTTT
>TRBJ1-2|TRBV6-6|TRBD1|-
CASSRTGTANYGYTF
TGTGCCAGCAGCCGTACCGGGACAGCTAACTATGGCTACACCTTC
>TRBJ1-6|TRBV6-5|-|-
CASSTRRLNSPLHF
TGTGCCAGCAGTACTAGACGGTTGAATTCACCCCTCCACTTT
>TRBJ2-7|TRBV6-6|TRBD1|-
CASTGQGVGEQYF
TGTGCCAGCACTGGACAGGGGGTAGGCGAGCAGTACTTC
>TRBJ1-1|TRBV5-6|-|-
CASSLAGGRTYTEAFF
TGTGCCAGCAGCTTGGCCGGCGGGAGGACCTACACTGAAGCTTTCTTT
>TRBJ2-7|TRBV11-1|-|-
CASSFWRLHYEQYF
TGTGCCAGCAGCTTTTGGCGGCTACACTACGAGCAGTACTTC
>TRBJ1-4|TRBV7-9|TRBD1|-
CASSFGQGVGEKLFF
TGTGCCAGCAGCTTCGGACAGGGGGTAGGAGAAAAACTGTTTTTT
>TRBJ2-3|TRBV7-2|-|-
CASSFRLADTQYF
TGTGCCAGCAGCTTCAGACTCGCAGATACGCAGTATTTT
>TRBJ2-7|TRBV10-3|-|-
CAIRQETVSSYEQYF
TGTGCCATCAGACAAGAGACAGTAAGCTCCTACGAGCAGTACTTC
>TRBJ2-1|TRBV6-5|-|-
CASTQVRAGEQFF
TGTGCCAGCACCCAAGTGCGGGCCGGTGAGCAGTTCTTC
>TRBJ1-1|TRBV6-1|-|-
CASSEASYWYSLNTEAFF
TGTGCCAGCAGTGAAGCGAGCTACTGGTACAGCTTGAACACTGAAGCTTTCTTT
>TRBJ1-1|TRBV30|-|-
CAWSVQTNTEAFF
TGTGCCTGGAGTGTACAAACGAACACTGAAGCTTTCTTT
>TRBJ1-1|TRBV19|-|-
CASSGGIPNTEAFF
TGTGCCAGTAGTGGCGGGATCCCGAACACTGAAGCTTTCTTT
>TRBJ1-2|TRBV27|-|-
CASSLVGAFSNYGYTF
TGTGCCAGCAGTTTAGTAGGGGCCTTTTCTAACTATGGCTACACCTTC
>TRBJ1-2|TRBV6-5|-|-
CASRPRGGPGYGYTF
TGTGCCAGCAGACCCCGGGGGGGGCCTGGCTATGGCTACACCTTC
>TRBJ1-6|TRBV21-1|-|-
CASSKVRTASSYNSPLHF
TGTGCCAGCAGCAAAGTTCGGACAGCGAGCTCCTATAATTCACCCCTCCACTTT
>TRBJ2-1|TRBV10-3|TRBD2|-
CAIREAGGAGKGSYNEQFF
TGTGCCATCAGGGAGGCGGGAGGGGCGGGAAAAGGCTCCTACAATGAGCAGTTCTTC
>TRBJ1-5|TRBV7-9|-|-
CASSLSGASNQPQHF
TGTGCCAGCAGCTTATCAGGGGCTAGCAATCAGCCCCAGCATTTT
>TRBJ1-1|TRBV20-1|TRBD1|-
CSASPTGINTEAFF
TGCAGTGCTAGTCCGACAGGGATAAACACTGAAGCTTTCTTT
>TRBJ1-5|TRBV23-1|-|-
CASSQSGQRYQPQHF
TGCGCCAGCAGTCAATCAGGGCAGCGGTATCAGCCCCAGCATTTT
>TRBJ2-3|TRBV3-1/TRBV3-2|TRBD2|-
CASSQDGGGRSDTQYF
TGTGCCAGCAGCCAAGATGGCGGGGGGCGCTCAGATACGCAGTATTTT
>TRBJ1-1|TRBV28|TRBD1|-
CASTPGTGTAEAFF
TGTGCCAGCACCCCGGGGACAGGGACGGCTGAAGCTTTCTTT
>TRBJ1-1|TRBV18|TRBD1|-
CASSSRQGSTEAFF
TGTGCCAGCTCATCCCGACAGGGAAGCACTGAAGCTTTCTTT
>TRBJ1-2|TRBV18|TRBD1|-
CASSPTSRDRANYGYTF
TGTGCCAGCTCACCCACATCGAGGGACAGGGCTAACTATGGCTACACCTTC
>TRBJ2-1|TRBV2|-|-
CAGERAGEQFF
TGTGCCGGTGAAAGGGCGGGTGAGCAGTTCTTC
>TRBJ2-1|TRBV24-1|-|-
CATSEERRYRNEQFF
TGTGCCACCTCCGAGGAACGTCGATATAGGAATGAGCAGTTCTTC
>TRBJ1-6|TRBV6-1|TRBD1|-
CASSDPGQGNSPLHF
TGTGCCAGCAGTGACCCGGGACAGGGGAATTCACCCCTCCACTTT
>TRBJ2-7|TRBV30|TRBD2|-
CAWSEGLVRDEQYF
TGTGCCTGGAGTGAGGGACTAGTGCGAGACGAGCAGTACTTC